This TCR beta chain emerged from a study of T cell clonotyping in hematopoietic cell transplantation. The overall study: Recipients' pretransplant samples followed cytoreduction.

This clone was seen only a few times. The antigen remains unidentified. Germline V gene lookup returns CDR1 MNHEY and CDR2 SMNVEV (reference sequence). The V gene end was trimmed by 7 bases and the J gene end by 7 bases; junction bases not matched to a gene: 12. The CDR3 length is 14 residues. Sequenced by immunoSEQ multiplex PCR; TCRdb stores in-frame clones only, minus some. This table has about 28,000 clones, roughly 91% appearing once. Sample time point: recipient sample about 28 days before transplant, after cytoreduction. Recipients were bled about 28 days pretransplant and at posttransplant days 30, 100, 180. Findings of the study overall: No sorting was done, leaving CD4 and CD8 contributions mixed.

This chain joins TRBV27 and TRBJ1-2, with 7 nucleotides matching TRBD1. This clonotype originated in a man in his forties or fifties with acute myeloid leukemia. Some clones in this sample may be carry-over from other donors' samples. The sample consisted of peripheral blood mononuclear cells, taken before stem cell transplant. The CDR3 loop is CASTGGIGGGGYTF. The CDR3 DNA follows: TGTGCCAGCACCGGTGGGATAGGGGGCGGTGGCTACACCTTC.